The 14 T cell receptor beta chains presented below share a single source sample, sequenced in a study of PD-L1 blockade in urothelial cancer. Produced via immunoSEQ multiplex PCR; TCRdb's table is partial and in-frame only. The sample lists nearly 45,000 clones; almost 85% were seen once. Time point described: peripheral blood 6 weeks after treatment start. The input for sequencing was PBMCs, taken around atezolizumab (anti-PD-L1) treatment. The receptors originated from a man aged 55 to 70 with urothelial cancer.

V usage is TRBV27 and J usage is TRBJ1-2; D not certain. The CDR3 length is 16 residues. Germline V gives CDR1 MNHEY, CDR2 SMNVEV (reference sequence). Trimming cost V 0 bases and J 1 base, with 12 bases left between them. In nucleotides, the CDR3 is TGTGCCAGCAGTTTATCCCCGGGAAGTCTTAACTATGGCTACACCTTC. Protein product: CASSLSPGSLNYGYTF.

V and J are TRBV20-1 and TRBJ2-1; the D gene is possibly TRBD2 (5 bases). V gave up 5 bases and J gave up 7 bases, with 9 bases separating them. The CDR3 is made up of 11 amino acids. Per germline, CDR1 DFQATT and CDR2 SNEGSKA (reference sequence). The CDR3 loop reads CSAQTTNEQFF. CDR3 coding DNA: TGCAGTGCTCAGACTACGAATGAGCAGTTCTTC.

The V and J genes are TRBV5-1 and TRBJ1-4; 7 bases line up with TRBD1. In germline, CDR1 is SGHRS, CDR2 YFSETQ. This CDR3 is 15 amino acids long. J gave up 0 bases and V 4 bases, and 3 bases lay outside the gene matches. Here the CDR3 reads CASSGGTATNEKLFF. The CDR3, as DNA: TGCGCCAGCAGCGGCGGGACAGCAACTAATGAAAAACTGTTTTTT.

V is TRBV6-1 and J is TRBJ2-4, with 7 positions matching TRBD1. Germline CDR1 MNHNS, CDR2 SASEGT. V gave up 3 bases and J gave up 6 bases; unmatched junction bases: 8. The CDR3 extends over 15 amino acids. This chain's CDR3 is CASSDRQGEGNIQYF. The CDR3 DNA follows: TGTGCCAGCAGTGACCGACAGGGTGAAGGAAACATTCAGTACTTC.

This chain connects TRBV28 to TRBJ2-7, with TRBD2 identical over 9 bases. From germline, CDR1 is MDHEN and CDR2 SYDVKM. Unmatched junction bases numbered 3, after V lost 0 bases and J lost 3 bases. This CDR3 is built from 15 residues. The CDR3 sequence: CASSLWGSGGYEQYF. CDR3 DNA: TGTGCCAGCAGTTTATGGGGTAGCGGGGGCTACGAGCAGTACTTC.

The chain has TRBV27 and TRBJ1-2; possibly TRBD1 for D (5 bases). V was pared by 0 bases and J by 6 bases, with 11 bases between. Germline CDR1 and CDR2: MNHEY and SMNVEV (reference sequence). This CDR3 is 14 amino acids long. The CDR3 reads CASSLSGGIDGYTF. The CDR3 DNA is TGTGCCAGCAGTTTATCGGGGGGGATAGATGGCTACACCTTC.

J is TRBJ2-7 and V is TRBV5-1, with 10 bases that match TRBD1. This CDR3 comprises 15 residues. Germline assignment: CDR1 SGHRS and CDR2 YFSETQ. Losses at the gene ends were 0 bases for V and 4 bases for J; bases not matched to a gene: 4. CDR3 residues: CASSLADRGRYEQYF. The DNA of the CDR3 is TGCGCCAGCAGCTTGGCCGACAGGGGGCGGTACGAGCAGTACTTC.

The chain links TRBV11-2 to TRBJ2-7; D gene ambiguous. The CDR3 has 12 amino acids. Looked up from germline, CDR1 is SGHAT and CDR2 is FQNNGV. Between the trimmed V and J ends, which lost 5 bases and 4 bases, there was a span of 9 bases. CDR3 amino acids: CASSLEAYEQYF. The CDR3 bases are TGTGCCAGCAGCCTTGAGGCGTACGAGCAGTACTTC.

This clone was counted a few times. The gene calls are TRBV19 and TRBJ1-1; D unresolved. Germline CDR1 is LNHDA and CDR2 is SQIVND (reference sequence). The V end lost 6 bases, the J end lost 1 base, and 15 bases lay between the germline ends. CDR3 length: 15 amino acids. The CDR3 loop is CASSSGDMRNTEAFF. The CDR3 region has the DNA TGTGCCAGTAGCTCGGGAGATATGAGGAACACTGAAGCTTTCTTT. The whole variable domain, filled in from reference TRBV19 and TRBJ1-1, reads DGGITQSPKYLFRKEGQNVTLSCEQNLNHDAMYWYRQDPGQGLRLIYYSQIVNDFQKGDIAEGYSVSREKKESFPLTVTSAQKNPTAFYLCASSSGDMRNTEAFFGQGTRLTVV.

This chain connects TRBV30 to TRBJ2-1; 12 bases are shared with TRBD2. Germline trimming cut 0 bases from V and 9 bases from J; bases unmatched to any gene: 12. Germline values: CDR1 GTSNPN, CDR2 SVGIG (reference sequence). The CDR3 runs 17 residues. The chain's CDR3 is CAWSVLSASGRGSEQFF. The CDR3 DNA reads as TGTGCCTGGAGTGTACTCTCGGCTAGCGGGAGGGGTAGTGAGCAGTTCTTC. Full variable domain (rest looked up from reference TRBV30 and TRBJ2-1): SQTIHQWPATLVQPVGSPLSLECTVEGTSNPNLYWYRQAAGRGLQLLFYSVGIGQISSEVPQNLSASRPQDRQFILSSKKLLLSDSGFYLCAWSVLSASGRGSEQFFGPGTRLTVL.

The chain recombines TRBV10-3 with TRBJ2-7; D is perhaps TRBD2 (6 bases). There are 15 residues in the CDR3. Germline CDR1 and CDR2: ENHRY and SYGVKD. V lost 3 bases to trimming and J lost 1 base, with 13 bases between them. The DNA for the CDR3 is TGTGCCATCAGTGAAGAGGGGACTCCGTCCTACGAGCAGTACTTC. Its translation: CAISEEGTPSYEQYF.

The chain links TRBV30 to TRBJ2-3, with TRBD1 identical over 9 bases. Germline trimming cut 2 bases from V and 3 bases from J; bases unmatched to any gene: 6. The CDR3 covers 15 residues. Germline assignment: CDR1 GTSNPN and CDR2 SVGIG (reference sequence). The CDR3 spells CAWSIGQGRTDTQYF. The CDR3 coding sequence is TGTGCCTGGAGTATCGGACAGGGGAGGACAGATACGCAGTATTTT.

This clone was detected only a few times. V gene TRBV6-5 combines with J gene TRBJ2-5; D may be TRBD2 (6 bases). CDR3 length: 13 amino acids. Trimming took off 5 bases at V and 3 bases at J, with 10 bases between the two ends. The germline CDR1 and CDR2 sequences are MNHEY and SVGAGI. Written as DNA, the CDR3 is TGTGCCAGCAGTGCCCCGGGGGAAGAGACCCAGTACTTC. Its translation: CASSAPGEETQYF.

The V call is TRBV5-1, the J call TRBJ1-1; 9 nucleotides line up with TRBD1. V dropped 3 bases and J dropped 6; count of bases not matched to a gene: 9. This CDR3 region has 15 residues. Germline V gives CDR1 SGHRS, CDR2 YFSETQ. In DNA form, the CDR3 reads TGCGCCAGCAGCTCAGACAGGGGGGTCTGGGCTGAAGCTTTCTTT. Protein: CASSSDRGVWAEAFF.